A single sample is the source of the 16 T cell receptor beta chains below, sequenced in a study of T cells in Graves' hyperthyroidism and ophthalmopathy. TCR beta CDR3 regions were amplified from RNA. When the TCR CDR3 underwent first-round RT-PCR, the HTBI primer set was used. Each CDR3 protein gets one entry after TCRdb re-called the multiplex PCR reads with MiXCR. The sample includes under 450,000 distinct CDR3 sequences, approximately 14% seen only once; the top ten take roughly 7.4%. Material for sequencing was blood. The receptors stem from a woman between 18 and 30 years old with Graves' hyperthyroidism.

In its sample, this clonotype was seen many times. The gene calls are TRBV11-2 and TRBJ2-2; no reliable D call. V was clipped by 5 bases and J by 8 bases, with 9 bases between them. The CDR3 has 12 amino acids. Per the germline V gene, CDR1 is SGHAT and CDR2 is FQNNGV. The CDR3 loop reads CASSPTRGELFF. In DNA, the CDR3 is TGTGCCAGCAGCCCGACGAGAGGGGAGCTGTTTTTT.

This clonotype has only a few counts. CDR3 bases: TGTGCCAGCAGTTCAGGACAGGAAGAGACCCAGTACTTC. Translation: CASSSGQEETQYF. The chain uses TRBV28 and TRBJ2-5, with 7 bases that match TRBD1. CDR1 is MDHEN and CDR2 is SYDVKM in the germline V gene. The CDR3 sequence is 13 residues long. Germline trimming cut 4 bases from V and 3 bases from J; bases unmatched to any gene: 2.

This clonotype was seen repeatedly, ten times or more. The CDR3 loop reads CASSFTGAFGELFF. The DNA for the CDR3 is TGTGCCAGCAGCTTCACAGGGGCTTTCGGGGAGCTGTTTTTT. J is TRBJ2-2 and V is TRBV7-2, with TRBD1 identical over 7 bases. Germline-derived CDR1 and CDR2 are SGHTA and FQGNSA. Trimming cost V 3 bases and J 7 bases; bases outside gene matches: 5. CDR3 size: 14 residues.

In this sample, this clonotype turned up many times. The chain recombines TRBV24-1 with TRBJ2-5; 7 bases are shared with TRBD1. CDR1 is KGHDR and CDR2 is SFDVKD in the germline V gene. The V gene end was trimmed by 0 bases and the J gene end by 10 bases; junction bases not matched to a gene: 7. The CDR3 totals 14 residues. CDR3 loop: CATSDLWDRKGQYF. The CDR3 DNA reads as TGTGCCACCAGTGATTTGTGGGACAGAAAGGGCCAGTACTTC.

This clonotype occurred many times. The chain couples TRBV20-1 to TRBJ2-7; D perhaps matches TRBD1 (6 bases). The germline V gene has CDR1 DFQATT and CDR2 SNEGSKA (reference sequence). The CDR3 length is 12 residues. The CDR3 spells CSTTTGLSEQYF. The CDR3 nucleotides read TGCAGCACAACCACAGGGCTCTCCGAGCAGTACTTC.

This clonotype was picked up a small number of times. The CDR3 region is CASSLTGPQYSNQPQHF. The CDR3 DNA reads TGTGCCAGCTCCCTGACCGGACCGCAATATAGCAATCAGCCCCAGCATTTT. This chain connects TRBV18 to TRBJ1-5; D unresolved. This CDR3 spans 17 amino acids. V dropped 6 bases and J dropped 0 bases, with 18 bases sitting between them. In germline, CDR1 is KGHSH, CDR2 LQKENI.

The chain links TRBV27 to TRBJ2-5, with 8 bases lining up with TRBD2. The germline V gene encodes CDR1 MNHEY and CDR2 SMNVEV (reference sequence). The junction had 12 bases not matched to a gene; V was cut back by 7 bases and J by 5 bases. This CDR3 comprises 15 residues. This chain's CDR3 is CASIVGRGGLETQYF. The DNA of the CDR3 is TGTGCCAGCATTGTGGGACGGGGGGGATTGGAGACCCAGTACTTC.

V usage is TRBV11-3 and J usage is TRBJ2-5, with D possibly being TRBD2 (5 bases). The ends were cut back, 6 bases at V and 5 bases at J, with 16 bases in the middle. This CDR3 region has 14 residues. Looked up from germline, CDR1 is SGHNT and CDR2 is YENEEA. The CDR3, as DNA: TGTGCCAGCAGAGGGCCGGGGAATATGGAGACCCAGTACTTC. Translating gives CASRGPGNMETQYF.

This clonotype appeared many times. CDR3 bases: TGTGCCAGTAGTATATGGGACAGTAGCAATCAGCCCCAGCATTTT. Its translation is CASSIWDSSNQPQHF. V and J are TRBV19 and TRBJ1-5; TRBD1 agrees at 7 bases. Germline V gene lookup returns CDR1 LNHDA and CDR2 SQIVND (reference sequence). This CDR3 spans 15 amino acids. Germline trimming cut 2 bases from V and 0 bases from J; bases unmatched to any gene: 1.

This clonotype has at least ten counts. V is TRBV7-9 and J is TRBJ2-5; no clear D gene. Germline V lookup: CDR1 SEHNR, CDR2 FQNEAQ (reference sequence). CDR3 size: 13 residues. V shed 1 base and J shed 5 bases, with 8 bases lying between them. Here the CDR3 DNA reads TGTGCCAGCAGCTTAGGGTTAAGTGAGACCCAGTACTTC. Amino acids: CASSLGLSETQYF.

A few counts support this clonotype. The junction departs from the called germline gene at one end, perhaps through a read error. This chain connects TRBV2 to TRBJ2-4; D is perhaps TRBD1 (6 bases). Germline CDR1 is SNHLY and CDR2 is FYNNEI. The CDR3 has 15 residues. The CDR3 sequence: CASRTQGRAKSIQYF. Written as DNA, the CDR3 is TGTGCCAGCAGAACACAGGGTCGGGCCAAAAGCATTCAGTACTTC.

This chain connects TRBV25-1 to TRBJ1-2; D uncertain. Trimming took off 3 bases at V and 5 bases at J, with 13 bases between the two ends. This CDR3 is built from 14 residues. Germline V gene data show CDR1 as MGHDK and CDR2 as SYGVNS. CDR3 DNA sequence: TGTGCCAGCAGTGACGGATCAGGACTGTATGGCTACACCTTC. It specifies CASSDGSGLYGYTF.

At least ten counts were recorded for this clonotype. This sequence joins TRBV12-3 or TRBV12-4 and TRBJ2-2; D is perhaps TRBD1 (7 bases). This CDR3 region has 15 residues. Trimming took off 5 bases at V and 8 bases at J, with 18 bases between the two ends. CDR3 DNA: TGTGCCAGCAGTCATATCACAGGGGAGGCAGGGGAGCTGTTTTTT. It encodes CASSHITGEAGELFF.

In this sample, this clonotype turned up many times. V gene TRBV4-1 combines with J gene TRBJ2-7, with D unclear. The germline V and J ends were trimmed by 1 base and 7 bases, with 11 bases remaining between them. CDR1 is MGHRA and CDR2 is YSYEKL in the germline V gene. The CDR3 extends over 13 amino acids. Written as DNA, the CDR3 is TGCGCCAGCAGCCAAGCACTCCACAGAGAGCAGTACTTC. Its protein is CASSQALHREQYF.

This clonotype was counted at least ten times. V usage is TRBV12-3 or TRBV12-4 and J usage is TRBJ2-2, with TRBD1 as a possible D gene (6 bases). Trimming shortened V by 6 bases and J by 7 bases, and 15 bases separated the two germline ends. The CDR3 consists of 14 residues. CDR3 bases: TGTGCCAGCAGGGCCCAGGGGCTGAGCGGGGAGCTGTTTTTT. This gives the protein CASRAQGLSGELFF.

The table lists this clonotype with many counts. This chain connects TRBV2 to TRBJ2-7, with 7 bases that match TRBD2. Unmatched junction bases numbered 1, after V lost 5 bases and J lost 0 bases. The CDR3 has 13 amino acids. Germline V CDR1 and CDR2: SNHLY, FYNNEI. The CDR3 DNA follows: TGTGCCAGCAGTTGGGACTACTCCTACGAGCAGTACTTC. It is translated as CASSWDYSYEQYF. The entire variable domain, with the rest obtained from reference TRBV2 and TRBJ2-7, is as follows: EPEVTQTPSHQVTQMGQEVILRCVPISNHLYFYWYRQILGQKVEFLVSFYNNEISEKSEIFDDQFSVERPDGSNFTLKIRSTKLEDSAMYFCASSWDYSYEQYFGPGTRLTVT.